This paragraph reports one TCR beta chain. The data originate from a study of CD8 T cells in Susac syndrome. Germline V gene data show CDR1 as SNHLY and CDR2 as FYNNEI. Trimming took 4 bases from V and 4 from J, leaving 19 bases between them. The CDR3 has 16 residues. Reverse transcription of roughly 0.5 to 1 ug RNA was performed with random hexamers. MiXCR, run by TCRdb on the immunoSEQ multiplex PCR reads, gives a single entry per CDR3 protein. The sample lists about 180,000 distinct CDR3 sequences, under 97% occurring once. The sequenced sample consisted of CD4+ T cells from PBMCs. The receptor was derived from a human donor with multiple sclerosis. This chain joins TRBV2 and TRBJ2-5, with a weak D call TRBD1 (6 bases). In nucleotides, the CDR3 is TGTGCCAGCAGTGGAGGACAGTCTCCTAGGGGAGAGACCCAGTACTTC. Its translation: CASSGGQSPRGETQYF.